This T cell receptor beta chain was recovered during a study of blood T cells in healthy people across ages. Alongside a J-beta primer mix, a sample-barcoded 5' primer served in a second PCR lasting about 7 to 12 cycles. TCRdb redid the calling of the 5' RACE reads with MiXCR, one entry per CDR3 protein. The sample carries 1.5 million to 2 million distinct CDR3 sequences, approximately 30% recorded once. The CDR3 is 15 amino acids. The V end was cut by 1 base, the J end by 4 bases, with 16 bases between. Germline V gives CDR1 SQVTM, CDR2 ANQGSEA. Sequencing used blood. V is TRBV29-1 and J is TRBJ2-5, with D maybe TRBD1 (5 bases). The TCR sequence derives from a woman younger than 45 in good health. The CDR3 bases are TGCAGCGTTGAAGCAACAGGTAGACCATCAGAGACCCAGTACTTC. This sequence encodes CSVEATGRPSETQYF.